The text below deals with one T cell receptor beta chain. What it binds is unknown. The data belong to a study of monozygotic twins with inflammatory bowel disease. Study findings and constraints: Inverse Simpson values showed less TCRbeta diversity in IBD patients than in their healthy co-twins.

The UMIs contained a 6-nucleotide sample barcode. They were added by template switching during cDNA synthesis. TCRdb re-called the 5' RACE reads and gives one entry per CDR3 protein, without DNA. This sample carries nearly 450,000 distinct CDR3 sequences, with 2.4% going to the ten biggest clones. Germline CDR1 and CDR2: SGHRS and YFSETQ. This CDR3 contains 12 residues. The chain links TRBV5-1 to TRBJ2-7; TCRdb outputs TRBD2, but without DNA this stays unchecked. Input material: blood. The receptor's source is a human donor with ulcerative colitis or Crohn's disease, or a healthy co-twin of an affected twin (not recorded which). CDR3 protein: CASSREGYEQYF.